The rows below give T cell receptor beta chains drawn from one sample of a study of T-cell memory formation after mild COVID-19. MiXCR was run by TCRdb on the 5' RACE reads, yielding one entry per CDR3 protein. The sample carries around 340,000 distinct CDR3 sequences, more than 15% recorded once. Material: PBMCs or a T cell subset sorted from them (not recorded which). These receptors came from a man aged 18 to 29 who had mild COVID-19 (a few samples of this study predate the infection). Cell type and time point are not known. Both conserved end residues are part of each CDR3. The D gene is left open where the match is weak. Only part of the rows carry a size: once, few, many, or a class if the clone is expanded.

D	J	V	size	DNA	CDR3
TRBD1	TRBJ2-3	TRBV7-2	few	TGTGCCAGCAGGCCGGACAGGGCCCTCCGGGATACGCAGTATTTT	CASRPDRALRDTQYF
TRBD2	TRBJ2-1	TRBV7-2	NA	TGTGCCAGCAGCTGGTATAGCGGGGACGATGAGCAGTTCTTC	CASSWYSGDDEQFF
NA	TRBJ2-1	TRBV6-2/TRBV6-3	few	TGTGCCAGCAGTTACTCCGGTGGGGGCTCCTACAATGAGCAGTTCTTC	CASSYSGGGSYNEQFF
TRBD2	TRBJ2-1	TRBV7-2	few	TGTGCCAGCAGCGCGGGGACTAGGGGATACAATGAGCAGTTCTTC	CASSAGTRGYNEQFF
TRBD1	TRBJ1-5	TRBV6-6	few	TGTGCCAGCAGTACCGGGACAGTCGCGTTCAATCAGCCCCAGCATTTT	CASSTGTVAFNQPQHF
NA	TRBJ2-7	TRBV7-2	NA	TGTGCCAGCAGCCAAGCAGGTCAGGCTTGGTACGAGCAGTACTTC	CASSQAGQAWYEQYF
NA	TRBJ2-1	TRBV5-1	few	TGCGCCAGCAACTCCGGGGCCAGCTCCTACAATGAGCAGTTCTTC	CASNSGASSYNEQFF
NA	TRBJ2-5	TRBV28	few	TGTGCCAGCAGTTTCGAAAAGACCCAGTACTTC	CASSFEKTQYF
TRBD2	TRBJ2-3	TRBV4-3	NA	TGCGCCAGCAGCCTCGTAGCGGGGGGCGGCACAGATACGCAGTATTTT	CASSLVAGGGTDTQYF
TRBD2	TRBJ2-1	TRBV7-2	few	TGTGCCAGCAGTCATCTAGCGGGGGGTGGGTACTACAATGAGCAGTTCTTC	CASSHLAGGGYYNEQFF
TRBD1	TRBJ1-5	TRBV7-2	many	TGTGCCAGCAGCTTGGGGGGGACAGGGTCCGTCGGTCAGCCCCAGCATTTT	CASSLGGTGSVGQPQHF
NA	TRBJ2-5	TRBV7-2	NA	TGTGCCAGCAGCTTAGACCAGGATTGGACCCAGTACTTC	CASSLDQDWTQYF
NA	TRBJ2-1	TRBV6-6	many	TGTGCCAGCAGTTACTCTCAAGTCTACAATGAGCAGTTCTTC	CASSYSQVYNEQFF
TRBD2	TRBJ2-1	TRBV10-3	many	TGTGCCATCAGTGAGCCCGAGCGGGGGGGGTACAATGAGCAGTTCTTC	CAISEPERGGYNEQFF
TRBD1	TRBJ2-1	TRBV27	many	TGTGCCAGCAGTCCCATGGGACAGTACAATGAGCAGTTCTTC	CASSPMGQYNEQFF
NA	TRBJ2-4	TRBV12-3/TRBV12-4	few	TGTGCCAGCAGTTTCGGCCTCTCACCTCACTTC	CASSFGLSPHF
TRBD2	TRBJ2-3	TRBV20-1	NA	TGCAGTGCTGTTACTGAGCGGGGGGCCACAGATACGCAGTATTTT	CSAVTERGATDTQYF
TRBD1	TRBJ2-7	TRBV20-1	few	TGCAGTGCTATTAGGACAGGGGCGTCCTACGAGCAGTACTTC	CSAIRTGASYEQYF
NA	TRBJ2-7	TRBV6-5	many	TGTGCCAGCAGTTATGGGTCCGTTTTCGAGCAGTACTTC	CASSYGSVFEQYF
NA	TRBJ1-2	TRBV18	NA	TGTGCCAGCTCACCAGCCGGTCAGGGTTCCAAAGGCTACACCTTC	CASSPAGQGSKGYTF
TRBD1	TRBJ1-2	TRBV12-3/TRBV12-4	NA	TGTGCCAGCAACTATCGGGACAGGGGCTACACCTTC	CASNYRDRGYTF
NA	TRBJ1-5	TRBV28	few	TGTGCCACCTTCGTGGGGGGAGGCAATCAGCCCCAGCATTTT	CATFVGGGNQPQHF
NA	TRBJ1-1	TRBV12-3/TRBV12-4	NA	TGTGCCAGCAGTTTACAGCAGAACACTGAAGCTTTCTTT	CASSLQQNTEAFF
TRBD1	TRBJ1-5	TRBV12-3/TRBV12-4	NA	TGTGCCAGCAGTATGGACAGGGGAAATAGCAATCAGCCCCAGCATTTT	CASSMDRGNSNQPQHF
TRBD1	TRBJ2-7	TRBV6-6	few	TGTGCCAGCAGTTCGCCGGGACAGAGAAGATCCGAGCAGTACTTC	CASSSPGQRRSEQYF
TRBD2	TRBJ2-5	TRBV5-5	few	TGTGCCAGCAGCGTGGGACTAGCGGGGCTCCTCCAAGAGACCCAGTACTTC	CASSVGLAGLLQETQYF
TRBD1	TRBJ1-2	TRBV4-3	few	TGCGCCAGCAGCCGGGGACAGGGTTACGACTATGGCTACACCTTC	CASSRGQGYDYGYTF
NA	TRBJ2-3	TRBV5-1	NA	TGCGCCAGCAGCTTGTCGGTAATACCTGACCCAACAGATACGCAGTATTTT	CASSLSVIPDPTDTQYF
NA	TRBJ2-7	TRBV20-1	NA	TGCAGTGCTCCCAAACCGGGGGCGGGGATTTACGAGCAGTACTTC	CSAPKPGAGIYEQYF
NA	TRBJ1-5	TRBV5-1	few	TGCGCCAGCACCATGACAAGACATAGCAATCAGCCCCAGCATTTT	CASTMTRHSNQPQHF
TRBD2	TRBJ2-5	TRBV7-2	NA	TGTGCCAGCAGCTCAACTAGCGGGGTACAAGAGACCCAGTACTTC	CASSSTSGVQETQYF
TRBD1	TRBJ1-4	TRBV7-9	NA	TGTGCCAGCAGCGCTGAGGGGACAGGGTGGAGTGAAAAACTGTTTTTT	CASSAEGTGWSEKLFF
NA	TRBJ2-6	TRBV20-1	few	TGCAGTGCTAGTGAGACTGCTGGGGCCAACGTCCTGACTTTC	CSASETAGANVLTF
NA	TRBJ1-1	TRBV19	many	TGTGCCAGTAGTATAGTCGGGGATACTGAAGCTTTCTTT	CASSIVGDTEAFF
NA	TRBJ2-3	TRBV2	few	TGTGCCAGCAGGTCTACGCAGTATTTT	CASRSTQYF
TRBD2	TRBJ2-1	TRBV7-2	NA	TGTGCCAGCAGCTCGCCACCGCTAGCGGCTAATGAGCAGTTCTTC	CASSSPPLAANEQFF
TRBD1	TRBJ2-5	TRBV5-5	few	TGTGCCAGCAGCTCAGGGACAGTGCAAGAGACCCAGTACTTC	CASSSGTVQETQYF
NA	TRBJ1-1	TRBV5-5	NA	TGTGCCAGCAGCTTGACAGCGTTGAACACTGAAGCTTTCTTT	CASSLTALNTEAFF